This passage covers 8 T cell receptor beta chains from one sample sequenced in a study of cytomegalovirus exposure and HLA in healthy donors (dated by TCRdb to between 2016 and 2019). Libraries were prepared through the immunoSEQ multiplex PCR assay. Entries here come from immuneACCESS through TCRdb and include only in-frame sequences with V and J called. Some clones fail to appear in such tables; in the studies checked, an unresolved V gene covers under half of the shortfall, and the cause of the remainder is unknown. The sample table shows around 60,000 clones, and 90% to 96% are seen once. 1.2% of the sample is held by the ten biggest clonotypes. The sequenced material came from PBMCs. These TCRs come from a woman between 18 and 29 years old in good health and CMV-seronegative.

The chain combines TRBV7-6 with TRBJ2-5; maybe TRBD1 (5 bases). Trimming shortened V by 5 bases and J by 5 bases, and 18 bases separated the two germline ends. This CDR3 spans 15 amino acids. CDR1 and CDR2 (germline): SGHVS, FNYEAQ. The CDR3 reads CASSPDGATRETQYF. The DNA of the CDR3 is TGTGCCAGCAGCCCCGATGGGGCTACCCGGGAGACCCAGTACTTC.

J is TRBJ1-4 and V is TRBV28, with 7 bases aligning to TRBD1. Germline trimming cut 6 bases from V and 7 bases from J; bases unmatched to any gene: 8. The CDR3 contains 14 residues. In germline, CDR1 is MDHEN, CDR2 SYDVKM. The CDR3 region is CASSLEGASEKLFF. The CDR3 DNA is TGTGCCAGCAGCTTAGAGGGGGCTAGTGAAAAACTGTTTTTT.

There are a few counts of this clone. Distinct nucleotide sequences in the sample also encode this CDR3. In nucleotides, the CDR3 is TGTGCCAGCAGCCCCGACAGCTATGGCTACACCTTC. It translates to CASSPDSYGYTF. The chain is built from TRBV5-4 and TRBJ1-2; weak D call: TRBD1 (5 bases). Germline CDR1 is SGHNT and CDR2 is YYREEE (reference sequence). This CDR3 region has 12 residues. Between the trimmed V and J ends, which lost 4 bases and 4 bases, there was a span of 8 bases.

This chain joins TRBV10-2 and TRBJ1-1; tentative D call: TRBD1 (6 bases). The germline V gene encodes CDR1 WSHSY and CDR2 SAAADI. This CDR3 spans 14 amino acids. The ends were cut back, 0 bases at V and 5 bases at J, with 10 bases in the middle. The CDR3, as DNA: TGCGCCAGCAGTGAGTCGGGGGGGGCGACTGAAGCTTTCTTT. It is translated as CASSESGGATEAFF.

The chain's CDR3 is CASRPQGINTEAFF. DNA for the CDR3: TGTGCCAGCAGGCCACAGGGAATTAACACTGAAGCTTTCTTT. V is TRBV5-6 and J is TRBJ1-1, with D possibly TRBD1 on 6 matching bases. Trimming took off 5 bases at V and 2 bases at J, with 13 bases between the two ends. The CDR3 is 14 residues long. Per the germline V gene, CDR1 is SGHDT and CDR2 is YYEEEE. The full variable domain, in which reference TRBV5-6 and TRBJ1-1 provide the parts outside the CDR3, is DAGVTQSPTHLIKTRGQQVTLRCSPKSGHDTVSWYQQALGQGPQFIFQYYEEEERQRGNFPDRFSGHQFPNYSSELNVNALLLGDSALYLCASRPQGINTEAFFGQGTRLTVV.

The chain recombines TRBV15 with TRBJ1-2, with D possibly being TRBD1 (5 bases). This CDR3 has 14 amino acids. CDR1 LNHNV and CDR2 YYDKDF come from the germline V gene (reference sequence). The V and J ends lost 0 bases and 7 bases respectively, with 12 bases between them. This CDR3 reads CATSRDWGVGGYTF. The CDR3 DNA follows: TGTGCCACCAGCAGAGACTGGGGGGTTGGTGGCTACACCTTC.

The chain joins TRBV30 to TRBJ1-5; the D gene is possibly TRBD1 (5 bases). Trimming pared 0 bases from V and 5 bases from J, leaving 11 bases between. Germline values: CDR1 GTSNPN, CDR2 SVGIG (reference sequence). The CDR3 consists of 14 residues. Here the CDR3 DNA reads TGTGCCTGGAGTGTACTGGGGCGCCATCAGCCCCAGCATTTT. The encoded protein is CAWSVLGRHQPQHF.

The gene calls are TRBV19 and TRBJ1-2; TRBD1 is a possible D gene (5 bases). The germline V and J ends were trimmed by 3 bases and 4 bases, with 18 bases remaining between them. From germline, CDR1 is LNHDA and CDR2 SQIVND (reference sequence). This CDR3 has 16 amino acids. CDR3 coding DNA: TGTGCCAGTAGTATGGTTCAAGGGGCTAAGGGCTATGGCTACACCTTC. This gives the protein CASSMVQGAKGYGYTF.